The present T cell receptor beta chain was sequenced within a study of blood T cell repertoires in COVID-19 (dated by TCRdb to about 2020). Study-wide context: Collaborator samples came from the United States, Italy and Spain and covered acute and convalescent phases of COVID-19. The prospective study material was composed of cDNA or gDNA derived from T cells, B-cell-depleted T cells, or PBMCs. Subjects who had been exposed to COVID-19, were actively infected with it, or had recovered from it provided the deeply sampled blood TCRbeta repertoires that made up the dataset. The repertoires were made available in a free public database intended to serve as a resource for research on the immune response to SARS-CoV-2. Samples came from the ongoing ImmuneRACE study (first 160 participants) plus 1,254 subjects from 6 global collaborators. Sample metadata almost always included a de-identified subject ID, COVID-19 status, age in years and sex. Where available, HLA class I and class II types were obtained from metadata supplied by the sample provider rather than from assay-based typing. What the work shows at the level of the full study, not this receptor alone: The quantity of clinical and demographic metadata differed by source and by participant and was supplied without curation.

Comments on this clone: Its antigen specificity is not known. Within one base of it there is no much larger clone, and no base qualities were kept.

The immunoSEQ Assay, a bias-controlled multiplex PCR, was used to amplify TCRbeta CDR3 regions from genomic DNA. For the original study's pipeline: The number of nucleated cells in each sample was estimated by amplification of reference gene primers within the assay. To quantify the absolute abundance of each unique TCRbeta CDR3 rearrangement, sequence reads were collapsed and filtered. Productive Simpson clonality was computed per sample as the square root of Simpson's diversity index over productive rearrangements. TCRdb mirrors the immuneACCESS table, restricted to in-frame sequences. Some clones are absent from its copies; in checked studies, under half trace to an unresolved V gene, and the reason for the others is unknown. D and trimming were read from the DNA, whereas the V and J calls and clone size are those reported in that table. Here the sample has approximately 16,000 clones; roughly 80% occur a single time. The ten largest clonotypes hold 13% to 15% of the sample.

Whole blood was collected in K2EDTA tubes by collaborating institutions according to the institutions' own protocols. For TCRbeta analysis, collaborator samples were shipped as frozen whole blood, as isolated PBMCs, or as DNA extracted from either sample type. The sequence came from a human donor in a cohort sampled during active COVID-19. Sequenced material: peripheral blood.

The CDR3: CASSQGTLAGGEQFF. The DNA is TGTGCCAGCAGCCAAGGTACACTAGCGGGGGGAGAGCAGTTCTTC. The chain uses TRBV3-1 (or the pseudogene TRBV3-2) and TRBJ2-1, and 12 junction bases match TRBD2. The CDR3 measures 15 amino acids from cysteine to phenylalanine. Only the CDR3 DNA is retained, 45 bases long and in frame from the first base. V lost 1 base and J lost 10 bases, and the count of bases not matched to a germline gene is 5. Looking up the germline V gene (reference sequence) yields CDR1 LGHDT and CDR2 YNNKEL.